A selection of T cell receptor beta chains follows, all from one sample in a study of read filtering for tumor transcriptome and immune sequencing. MiXCR was run by TCRdb on the reads, yielding one entry per CDR3 protein. Of roughly 90,000 distinct CDR3 sequences listed, 9% to 15% are singletons. Sequenced: a population of CD138-negative cells sorted from bone marrow. The receptors stem from a donor at least 40 years old with multiple myeloma. Each CDR3 is given with its conserved first and last residue.

v_call: TRBV29-1; j_call: TRBJ2-7; cdr3_aa: CSGAIGGVGAERYF
v_call: TRBV6-6; j_call: TRBJ2-7; cdr3_aa: CASRAVSLSYEQYF
v_call: TRBV20-1; j_call: TRBJ1-2; cdr3_aa: CSARGWGTPSRAGYTF
v_call: TRBV7-9; j_call: TRBJ2-3; cdr3_aa: CASSLGNRDTQYF
v_call: TRBV7-2; j_call: TRBJ2-7; cdr3_aa: CASSLAGLSSYEQYF
v_call: TRBV2; j_call: TRBJ2-5; cdr3_aa: CASSERGQETQYF
v_call: TRBV11-2; j_call: TRBJ1-4; cdr3_aa: CASSLGRGTALNEKLFF
v_call: TRBV28; j_call: TRBJ2-4; cdr3_aa: CASSGPPRSDIQYF
v_call: TRBV10-3; j_call: TRBJ1-1; cdr3_aa: CAISESAGRTEAFF
v_call: TRBV20-1; j_call: TRBJ1-5; cdr3_aa: CSARGGSGNQPQHF
v_call: TRBV11-1; j_call: TRBJ2-6; cdr3_aa: CASSLTPGAGANVLTF
v_call: TRBV5-1; j_call: TRBJ1-1; cdr3_aa: CASSLEEGAEAFF
v_call: TRBV21-1; j_call: TRBJ1-2; cdr3_aa: CASSKTVFPGGSLLYGYTF
v_call: TRBV5-1; j_call: TRBJ2-5; cdr3_aa: CASSPPTRAEETQYF
v_call: TRBV21-1; j_call: TRBJ2-7; cdr3_aa: CASSPIRGHSYEQYF
v_call: TRBV6-5; j_call: TRBJ2-3; cdr3_aa: CASSYQGGGWADTQYF
v_call: TRBV7-9; j_call: TRBJ1-1; cdr3_aa: CASRPGERLNTEAFF
v_call: TRBV7-9; j_call: TRBJ2-1; cdr3_aa: CASSLAGQEQFF
v_call: TRBV6-5; j_call: TRBJ2-1; cdr3_aa: CASGRDRPSYNEQFF
v_call: TRBV29-1; j_call: TRBJ2-3; cdr3_aa: CSVEDLNLAGVTDTQYF
v_call: TRBV20-1; j_call: TRBJ2-7; cdr3_aa: CSARRSSGSYEQYF
v_call: TRBV7-2; j_call: TRBJ2-2; cdr3_aa: CASSLMGSTGELFF
v_call: TRBV5-1; j_call: TRBJ2-1; cdr3_aa: CASSYGSGAYNEQFF
v_call: TRBV9; j_call: TRBJ2-5; cdr3_aa: CASSVGGLAGPLETQYF
v_call: TRBV28; j_call: TRBJ2-7; cdr3_aa: CASSLVGEQYF
v_call: TRBV20-1; j_call: TRBJ2-3; cdr3_aa: CSARDLGLAADTQYF
v_call: TRBV29-1; j_call: TRBJ1-3; cdr3_aa: CSGARGSGNTIYF
v_call: TRBV29-1; j_call: TRBJ2-1; cdr3_aa: CSVAAEQFF
v_call: TRBV19; j_call: TRBJ2-5; cdr3_aa: CASSISSGTQYF
v_call: TRBV28; j_call: TRBJ1-5; cdr3_aa: CASSFRQAVSNQPQHF
v_call: TRBV5-1; j_call: TRBJ1-6; cdr3_aa: CASTLVPGLDSPLHF
v_call: TRBV12-3/TRBV12-4; j_call: TRBJ2-2; cdr3_aa: CASILRQANTGELFF
v_call: TRBV7-2; j_call: TRBJ1-2; cdr3_aa: CASSSRQGYGYTF
v_call: TRBV7-8; j_call: TRBJ2-3; cdr3_aa: CASSLGTSGFSTDTQYF
v_call: TRBV18; j_call: TRBJ2-3; cdr3_aa: CASSLNSGRAYGTDTQYF
v_call: TRBV7-9; j_call: TRBJ2-5; cdr3_aa: CASSLEYRVHSLQETQYF
v_call: TRBV6-5; j_call: TRBJ1-5; cdr3_aa: CASRGRGQGGNQPQHF
v_call: TRBV28; j_call: TRBJ2-3; cdr3_aa: CATGSALSGSYTQYF
v_call: TRBV7-9; j_call: TRBJ2-5; cdr3_aa: CASRRGFRGQETQYF
v_call: TRBV29-1; j_call: TRBJ2-2; cdr3_aa: CSVEPLVRYTGELFF
v_call: TRBV5-1; j_call: TRBJ2-2; cdr3_aa: CASSFTGANTGELFF
v_call: TRBV12-3/TRBV12-4; j_call: TRBJ1-1; cdr3_aa: CASTGDRGNTEAFF
v_call: TRBV3-1; j_call: TRBJ1-2; cdr3_aa: CASSHLPGAHGYTF
v_call: TRBV6-5; j_call: TRBJ1-2; cdr3_aa: CASSYSTGNYGYTF
v_call: TRBV10-1; j_call: TRBJ2-1; cdr3_aa: CASSAWGLAGGTDNEQFF
v_call: TRBV29-1; j_call: TRBJ1-1; cdr3_aa: CSVPGQLNTEAFF
v_call: TRBV7-3; j_call: TRBJ2-3; cdr3_aa: CASSSQPTVDTQYF
v_call: TRBV19; j_call: TRBJ2-3; cdr3_aa: CASSLSRQARQREWTDTQYF
v_call: TRBV29-1; j_call: TRBJ1-1; cdr3_aa: CSALVVTGEAFF
v_call: TRBV28; j_call: TRBJ2-1; cdr3_aa: CASSFPRASVNEQFF
v_call: TRBV14; j_call: TRBJ2-5; cdr3_aa: CASSRLQETQYF
v_call: TRBV21-1; j_call: TRBJ2-3; cdr3_aa: CASPRTGGCRLWTDTQYF
v_call: TRBV20-1; j_call: TRBJ2-7; cdr3_aa: CSASQGSSYEQYF
v_call: TRBV7-9; j_call: TRBJ1-1; cdr3_aa: CASSPRTANTEAFF
v_call: TRBV12-3/TRBV12-4; j_call: TRBJ1-1; cdr3_aa: CASSQAPGTEAFF